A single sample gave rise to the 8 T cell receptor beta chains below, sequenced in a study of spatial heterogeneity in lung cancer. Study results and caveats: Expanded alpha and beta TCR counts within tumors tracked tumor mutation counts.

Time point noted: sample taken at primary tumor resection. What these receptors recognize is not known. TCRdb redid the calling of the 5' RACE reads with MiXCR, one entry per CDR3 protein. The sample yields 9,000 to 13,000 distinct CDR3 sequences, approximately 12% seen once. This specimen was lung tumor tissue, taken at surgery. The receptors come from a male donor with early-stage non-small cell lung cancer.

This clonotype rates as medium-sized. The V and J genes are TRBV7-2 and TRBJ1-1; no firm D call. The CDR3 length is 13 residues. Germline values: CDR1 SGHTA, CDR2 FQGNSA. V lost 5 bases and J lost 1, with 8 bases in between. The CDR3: CASSTQRNTEAFF. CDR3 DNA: TGTGCCAGCAGCACACAGCGGAACACTGAAGCTTTCTTT.

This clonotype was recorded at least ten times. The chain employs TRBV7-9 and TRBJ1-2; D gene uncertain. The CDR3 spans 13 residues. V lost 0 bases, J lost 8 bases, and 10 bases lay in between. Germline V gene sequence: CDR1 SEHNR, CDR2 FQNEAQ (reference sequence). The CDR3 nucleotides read TGTGCCAGCAGCTTAGCAGGGCAGGAAGGCTACACCTTC. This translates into CASSLAGQEGYTF.

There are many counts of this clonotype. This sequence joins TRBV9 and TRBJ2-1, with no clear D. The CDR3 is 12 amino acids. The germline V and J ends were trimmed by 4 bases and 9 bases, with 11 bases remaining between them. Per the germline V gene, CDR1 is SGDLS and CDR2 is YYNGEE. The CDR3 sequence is CASSLTSGEQFF. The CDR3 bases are TGTGCCAGCAGCTTGACTTCTGGTGAGCAGTTCTTC.

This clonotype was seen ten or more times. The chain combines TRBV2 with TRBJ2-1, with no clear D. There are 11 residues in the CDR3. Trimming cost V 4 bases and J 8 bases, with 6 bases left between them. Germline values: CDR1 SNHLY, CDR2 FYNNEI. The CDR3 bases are TGTGCCAGCAGTGTAAGGGATGAGCAGTTCTTC. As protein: CASSVRDEQFF.

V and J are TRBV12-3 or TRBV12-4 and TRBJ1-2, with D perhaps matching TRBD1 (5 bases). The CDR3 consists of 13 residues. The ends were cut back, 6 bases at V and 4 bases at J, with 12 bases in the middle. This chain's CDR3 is CASSLGRIYGYTF. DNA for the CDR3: TGTGCCAGCAGCCTGGGGCGGATCTATGGCTACACCTTC.

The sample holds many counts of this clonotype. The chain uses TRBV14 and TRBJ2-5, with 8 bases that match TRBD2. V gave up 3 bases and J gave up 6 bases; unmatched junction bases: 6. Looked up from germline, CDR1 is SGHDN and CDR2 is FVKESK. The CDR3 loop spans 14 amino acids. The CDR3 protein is CASSHSGGTKTQYF. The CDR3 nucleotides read TGTGCCAGCAGCCATTCGGGAGGGACGAAGACCCAGTACTTC.

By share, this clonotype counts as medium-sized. This CDR3 reads CASSTSGSLTGELFF. In DNA form, the CDR3 reads TGTGCCAGCAGTACCAGCGGGAGTCTAACCGGGGAGCTGTTTTTT. J is TRBJ2-2 and V is TRBV6-5; TRBD2 agrees at 8 bases. From germline, CDR1 is MNHEY and CDR2 SVGAGI. The CDR3 totals 15 residues. J lost 5 bases, V lost 5 bases, and 7 bases had no gene match.

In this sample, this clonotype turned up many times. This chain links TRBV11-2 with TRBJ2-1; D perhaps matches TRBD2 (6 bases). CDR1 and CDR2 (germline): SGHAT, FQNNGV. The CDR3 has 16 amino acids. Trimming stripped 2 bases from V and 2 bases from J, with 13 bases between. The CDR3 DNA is TGTGCCAGCAGCTTAAATGAGGGAGGAACCTACAATGAGCAGTTCTTC. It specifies CASSLNEGGTYNEQFF.